The clone carrying this T cell receptor (beta chain) has only a few counts. The sample originates from a study of blood T cell repertoires in COVID-19. Study details: Both acute and convalescent COVID-19 samples were obtained from the United States, Italy and Spain. T cells, B-cell-depleted T cells, or PBMCs provided the cDNA or gDNA that served as material.

The CDR3 length is 11 residues. Germline V lookup: CDR1 SGHTA, CDR2 FQGNSA. Trimming took 5 bases from V and 3 from J, leaving 4 bases between them. As handled by the study authors: Reference gene primer amplification gave estimated nucleated cell counts. This table comes from immunoSEQ multiplex PCR, and its TCRdb copy is limited to in-frame clones, with some not included. Clonal size and the V and J genes are those of that table, whereas D and trimming came from the DNA. This table has approximately 130,000 clones, just over 75% appearing once. The sequencing input was peripheral blood. The rearrangement uses TRBV7-2 and TRBJ1-1; D ambiguous. This sequence was found in a human donor in a cohort sampled during active COVID-19. The CDR3 region has the DNA TGTGCCAGCAGCCGTTACACTGAAGCTTTCTTT. Translation: CASSRYTEAFF. The variable domain in full, with the rest retrieved from reference TRBV7-2 and TRBJ1-1, is GAGVSQSPSNKVTEKGKDVELRCDPISGHTALYWYRQSLGQGLEFLIYFQGNSAPDKSGLPSDRFSAERTGGSVSTLTIQRTQQEDSAVYLCASSRYTEAFFGQGTRLTVV.